The following is a T cell receptor (beta chain) sequence with its context. This entry comes from a study of blood T cell repertoires in COVID-19. The wider study: Sources were T cells, B-cell-depleted T cells, or PBMCs; the material itself was cDNA or gDNA.

In the study's own analysis: Reference gene primer amplification yielded estimated nucleated cell counts. The data were produced by immunoSEQ multiplex PCR, yet TCRdb's version contains in-frame clones alone and is incomplete. V, J and clone size are those of that table, while D and trimming were read from the DNA. The sample includes about 200,000 clones, 80% to 90% of them seen just once. Participants came from about 24 US areas, aged about 18 to 89 years. Cohort allocation depended upon clinical history that participants reported. The CDR3 covers 12 residues. Germline assignment: CDR1 SGHKS and CDR2 YYEKEE (reference sequence). V was shortened by 2 bases and J by 8 bases, with 10 bases between the two germline ends.

The sequenced material came from PBMCs or T cells enriched from blood (not recorded which). V is TRBV5-5 and J is TRBJ1-2, with D perhaps matching TRBD1 (5 bases). The source of this sequence is a woman younger than 30 who had recovered from COVID-19. This CDR3 reads CASSLGVGGYTF. The CDR3 DNA follows: TGTGCCAGCAGCTTAGGGGTAGGGGGCTACACCTTC.